The 2 T cell receptor beta chains below come from one sample, sequenced in a study of blood T cell repertoires in COVID-19. Profiling relied on immunoSEQ multiplex PCR, and the TCRdb table lists in-frame clones only, not all of them. The sample comprises 55,000 or so clones, 75% to 85% of which are singletons, and about 13% rests with the top ten. The sample consisted of peripheral blood. The receptor set was obtained from a human donor in a cohort sampled during active COVID-19.

The chain combines TRBV5-1 with TRBJ1-2, with 7 nucleotides matching TRBD1. V gave up 3 bases and J gave up 7 bases; unmatched junction bases: 9. CDR3 length equals 14 residues. Germline V gives CDR1 SGHRS, CDR2 YFSETQ. CDR3 bases: TGCGCCAGCAGCTCCGGAGACAGGGTAATTGGCTACACCTTC. It translates to CASSSGDRVIGYTF.

V is TRBV4-2 and J is TRBJ2-7; TRBD1 agrees at 9 bases. Trimming took 4 bases from V and 5 from J; bases not matched to a gene: 9. The CDR3 spans 15 residues. Germline loops: CDR1 LGHNA, CDR2 YNFKEQ. CDR3 DNA sequence: TGTGCCAGCAGCCGACCCGGGACAGGGCTCAACGAGCAGTACTTC. Protein product: CASSRPGTGLNEQYF.